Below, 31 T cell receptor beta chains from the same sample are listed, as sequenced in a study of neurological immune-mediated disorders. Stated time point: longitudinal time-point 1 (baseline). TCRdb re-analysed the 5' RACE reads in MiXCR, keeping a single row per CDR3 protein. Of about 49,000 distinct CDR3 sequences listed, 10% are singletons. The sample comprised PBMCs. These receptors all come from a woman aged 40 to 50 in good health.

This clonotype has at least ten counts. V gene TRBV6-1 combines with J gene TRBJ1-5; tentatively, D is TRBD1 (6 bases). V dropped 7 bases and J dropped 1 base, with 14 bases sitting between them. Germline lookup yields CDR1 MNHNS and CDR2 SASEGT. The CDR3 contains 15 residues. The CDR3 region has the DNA TGTGCCAGCACTCCGGGACATACCAGCAATCAGCCCCAGCATTTT. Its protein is CASTPGHTSNQPQHF.

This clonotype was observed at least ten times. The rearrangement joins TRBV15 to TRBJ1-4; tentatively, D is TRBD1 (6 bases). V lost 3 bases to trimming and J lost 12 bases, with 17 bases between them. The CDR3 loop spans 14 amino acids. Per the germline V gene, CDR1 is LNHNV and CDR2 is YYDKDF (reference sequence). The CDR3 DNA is TGTGCCACCAGCAGGGCTGGACAGCTTTTGGAACTGTTTTTT. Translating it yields CATSRAGQLLELFF.

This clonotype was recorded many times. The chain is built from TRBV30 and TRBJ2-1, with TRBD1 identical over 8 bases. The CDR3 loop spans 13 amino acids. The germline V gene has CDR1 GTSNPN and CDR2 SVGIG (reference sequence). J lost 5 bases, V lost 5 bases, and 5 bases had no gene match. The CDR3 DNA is TGTGCCTGGTCTTGGACAGGGCACAATGAGCAGTTCTTC. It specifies CAWSWTGHNEQFF.

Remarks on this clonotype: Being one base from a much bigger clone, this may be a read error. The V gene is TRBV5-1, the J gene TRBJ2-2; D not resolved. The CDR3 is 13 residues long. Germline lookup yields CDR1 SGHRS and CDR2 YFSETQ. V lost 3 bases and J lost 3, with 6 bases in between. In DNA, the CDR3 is TGCGCCAGCAGCTCCTACTACACCGGGGAGCTGTTTTTT. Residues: CASSSYYTGELFF.

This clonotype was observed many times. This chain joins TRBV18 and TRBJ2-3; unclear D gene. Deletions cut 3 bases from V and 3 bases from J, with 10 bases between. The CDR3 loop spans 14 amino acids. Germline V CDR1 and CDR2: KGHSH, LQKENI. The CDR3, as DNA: TGTGCCAGCTCACCCGGTCCAGTTACAGATACGCAGTATTTT. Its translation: CASSPGPVTDTQYF.

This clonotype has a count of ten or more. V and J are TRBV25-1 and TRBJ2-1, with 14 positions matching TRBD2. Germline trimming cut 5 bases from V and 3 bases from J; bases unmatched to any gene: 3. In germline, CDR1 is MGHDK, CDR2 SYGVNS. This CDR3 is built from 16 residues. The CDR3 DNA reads TGTGCCAGCAGTTGGACTAGCGGGAGGTACTACAATGAGCAGTTCTTC. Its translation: CASSWTSGRYYNEQFF.

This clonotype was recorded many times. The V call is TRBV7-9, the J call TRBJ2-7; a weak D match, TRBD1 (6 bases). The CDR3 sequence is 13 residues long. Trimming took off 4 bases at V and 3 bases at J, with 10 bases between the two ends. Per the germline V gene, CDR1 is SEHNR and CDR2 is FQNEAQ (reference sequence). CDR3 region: CASSSGQFYEQYF. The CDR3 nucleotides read TGTGCCAGCAGCTCTGGACAGTTCTACGAGCAGTACTTC.

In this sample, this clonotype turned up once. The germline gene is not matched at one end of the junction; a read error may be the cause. In nucleotides, the CDR3 is TGTTCCAGCTCACCGAAAGAGCCGCATGAAAAACTGTTTTTT. This sequence encodes CSSSPKEPHEKLFF. The chain uses TRBV18 and TRBJ1-4, with D unclear. The CDR3 is 14 amino acids. CDR1 and CDR2 from the germline V gene are KGHSH and LQKENI.

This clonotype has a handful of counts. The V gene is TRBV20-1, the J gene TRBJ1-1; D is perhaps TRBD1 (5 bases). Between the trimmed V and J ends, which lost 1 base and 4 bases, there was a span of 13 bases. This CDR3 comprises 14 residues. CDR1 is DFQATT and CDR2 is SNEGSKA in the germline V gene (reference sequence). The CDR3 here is CSARVPGLGTEAFF. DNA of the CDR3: TGCAGTGCTAGAGTTCCGGGACTGGGCACTGAAGCTTTCTTT.

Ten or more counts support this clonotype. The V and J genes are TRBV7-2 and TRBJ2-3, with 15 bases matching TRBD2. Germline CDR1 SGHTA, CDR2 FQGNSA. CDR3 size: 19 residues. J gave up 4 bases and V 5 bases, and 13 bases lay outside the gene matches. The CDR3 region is CASSPLGLAGGGRADTQYF. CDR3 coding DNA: TGTGCCAGCAGCCCCTTGGGACTAGCGGGAGGAGGTCGGGCAGATACGCAGTATTTT.

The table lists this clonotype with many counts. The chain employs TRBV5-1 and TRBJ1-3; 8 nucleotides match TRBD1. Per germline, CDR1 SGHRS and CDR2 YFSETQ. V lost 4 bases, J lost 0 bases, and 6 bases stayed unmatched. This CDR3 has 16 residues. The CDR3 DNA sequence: TGCGCCAGCAGCGGAGGACAGGGTTTCTCTGGAAACACCATATATTTT. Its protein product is CASSGGQGFSGNTIYF. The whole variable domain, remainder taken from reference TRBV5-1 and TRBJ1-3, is KAGVTQTPRYLIKTRGQQVTLSCSPISGHRSVSWYQQTPGQGLQFLFEYFSETQRNKGNFPGRFSGRQFSNSRSEMNVSTLELGDSALYLCASSGGQGFSGNTIYFGEGSWLTVV.

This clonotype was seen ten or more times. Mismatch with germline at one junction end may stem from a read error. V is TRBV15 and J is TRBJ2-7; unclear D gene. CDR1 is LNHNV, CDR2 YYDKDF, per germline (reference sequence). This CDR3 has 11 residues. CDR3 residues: CATSGDYEQYF. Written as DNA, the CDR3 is TGTGCCACCAGCGGAGACTACGAGCAGTACTTC.

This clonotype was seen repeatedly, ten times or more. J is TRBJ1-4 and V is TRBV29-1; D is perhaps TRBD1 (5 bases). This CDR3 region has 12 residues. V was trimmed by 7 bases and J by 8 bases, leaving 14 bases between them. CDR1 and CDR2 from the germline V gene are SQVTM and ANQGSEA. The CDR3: CSGTQGGEKLFF. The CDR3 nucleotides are TGCAGCGGTACTCAGGGAGGAGAAAAACTGTTTTTT.

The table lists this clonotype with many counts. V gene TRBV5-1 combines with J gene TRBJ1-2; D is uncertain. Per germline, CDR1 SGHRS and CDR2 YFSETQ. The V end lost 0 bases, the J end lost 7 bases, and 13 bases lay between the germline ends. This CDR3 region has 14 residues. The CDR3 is CASSLEQPPSGYTF. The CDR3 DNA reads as TGCGCCAGCAGCTTGGAACAGCCACCGAGTGGCTACACCTTC.

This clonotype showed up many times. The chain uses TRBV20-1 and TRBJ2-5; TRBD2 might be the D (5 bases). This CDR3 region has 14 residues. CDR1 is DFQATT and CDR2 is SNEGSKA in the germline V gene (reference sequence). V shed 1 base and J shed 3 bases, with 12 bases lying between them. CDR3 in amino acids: CSARASGNKETQYF. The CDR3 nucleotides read TGCAGTGCTAGAGCTTCCGGGAACAAAGAGACCCAGTACTTC.

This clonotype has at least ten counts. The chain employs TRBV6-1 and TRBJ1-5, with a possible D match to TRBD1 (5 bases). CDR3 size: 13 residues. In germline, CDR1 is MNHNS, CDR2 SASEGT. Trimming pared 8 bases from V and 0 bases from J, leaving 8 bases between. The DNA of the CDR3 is TGTGCCAGCCGGACAAATAGCAATCAGCCCCAGCATTTT. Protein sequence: CASRTNSNQPQHF.

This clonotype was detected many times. As DNA, the CDR3 is TGCGCCAGCAGCGAACAACTTGGTGCGGGCTTCAATGAGCAGTTCTTC. Translating gives CASSEQLGAGFNEQFF. V usage is TRBV5-1 and J usage is TRBJ2-1, with D possibly being TRBD2 (5 bases). Germline values: CDR1 SGHRS, CDR2 YFSETQ. The CDR3 runs 16 residues. V lost 4 bases to trimming and J lost 6 bases, with 20 bases between them.

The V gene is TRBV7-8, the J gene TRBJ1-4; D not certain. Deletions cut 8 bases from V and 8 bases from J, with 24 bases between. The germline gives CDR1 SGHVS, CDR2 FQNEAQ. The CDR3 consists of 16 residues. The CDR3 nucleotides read TGTGCCAGCGCGTTAACGGGCAGACGGGATCGGGAAAAACTGTTTTTT. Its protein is CASALTGRRDREKLFF.

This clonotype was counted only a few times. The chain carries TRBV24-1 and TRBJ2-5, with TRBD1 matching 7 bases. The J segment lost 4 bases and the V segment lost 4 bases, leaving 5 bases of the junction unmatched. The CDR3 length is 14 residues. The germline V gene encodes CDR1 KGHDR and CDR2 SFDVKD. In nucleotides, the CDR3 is TGTGCCACCAGTGAGGTGGCAGGGGGAGAGACCCAGTACTTC. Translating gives CATSEVAGGETQYF.

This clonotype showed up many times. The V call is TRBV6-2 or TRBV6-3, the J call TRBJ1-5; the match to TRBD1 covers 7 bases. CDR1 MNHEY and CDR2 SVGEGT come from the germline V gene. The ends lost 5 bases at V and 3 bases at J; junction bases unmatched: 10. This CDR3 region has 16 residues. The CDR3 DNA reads TGTGCCAGCAGTCCCTTCGGACAGGCGACCAATCAGCCCCAGCATTTT. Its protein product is CASSPFGQATNQPQHF.

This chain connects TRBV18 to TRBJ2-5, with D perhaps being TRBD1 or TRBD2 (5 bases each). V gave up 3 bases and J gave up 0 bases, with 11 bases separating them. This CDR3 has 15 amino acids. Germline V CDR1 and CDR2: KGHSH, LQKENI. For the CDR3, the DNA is TGTGCCAGCTCACCCGCTGTGGGGGACCAAGAGACCCAGTACTTC. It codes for CASSPAVGDQETQYF.

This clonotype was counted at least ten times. The CDR3: CASSQEKGMNTEAFF. CDR3 nucleotides: TGTGCCAGCAGCCAAGAAAAGGGGATGAACACTGAAGCTTTCTTT. The V call is TRBV14, the J call TRBJ1-1; the D gene is possibly TRBD1 (5 bases). Deletions cut 0 bases from V and 0 bases from J, with 8 bases between. CDR3 length equals 15 residues. Germline CDR1 is SGHDN and CDR2 is FVKESK.

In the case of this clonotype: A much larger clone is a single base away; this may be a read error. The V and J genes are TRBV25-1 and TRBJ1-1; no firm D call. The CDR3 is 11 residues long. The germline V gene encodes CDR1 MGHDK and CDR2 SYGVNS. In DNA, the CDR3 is TGTGCCAGTACCGTGGGAACTGACGCTTTCTTT. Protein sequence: CASTVGTDAFF.

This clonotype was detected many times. CDR3 DNA: TGTGCCAGCAGCAAAGGACGGGGGAGGACTGAAGCTTTCTTT. Translation gives CASSKGRGRTEAFF. The chain couples TRBV7-2 to TRBJ1-1; a possible D gene is TRBD1 (5 bases). The CDR3 consists of 14 residues. Germline V lookup: CDR1 SGHTA, CDR2 FQGNSA. The ends were cut back, 5 bases at V and 5 bases at J, with 15 bases in the middle. Looking up the rest from reference TRBV7-2 and TRBJ1-1 gives the full variable domain: GAGVSQSPSNKVTEKGKDVELRCDPISGHTALYWYRQSLGQGLEFLIYFQGNSAPDKSGLPSDRFSAERTGGSVSTLTIQRTQQEDSAVYLCASSKGRGRTEAFFGQGTRLTVV.

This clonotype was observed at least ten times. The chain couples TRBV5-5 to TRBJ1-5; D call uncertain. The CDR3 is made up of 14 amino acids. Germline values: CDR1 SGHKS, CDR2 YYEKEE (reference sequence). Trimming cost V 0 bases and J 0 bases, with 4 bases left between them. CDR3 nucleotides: TGTGCCAGCAGCTTGGAATATAGCAATCAGCCCCAGCATTTT. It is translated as CASSLEYSNQPQHF.

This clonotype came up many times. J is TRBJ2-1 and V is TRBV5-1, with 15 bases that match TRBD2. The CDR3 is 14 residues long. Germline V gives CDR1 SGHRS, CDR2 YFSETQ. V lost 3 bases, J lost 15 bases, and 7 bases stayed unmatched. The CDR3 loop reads CASSSGLAGGPPFF. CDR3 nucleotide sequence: TGCGCCAGCAGCTCCGGACTAGCGGGGGGGCCGCCGTTCTTC.

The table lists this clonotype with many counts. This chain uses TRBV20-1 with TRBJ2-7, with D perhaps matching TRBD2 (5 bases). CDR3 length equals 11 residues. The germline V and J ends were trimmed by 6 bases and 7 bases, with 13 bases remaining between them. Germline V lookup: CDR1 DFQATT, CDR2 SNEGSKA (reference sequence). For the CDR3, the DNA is TGCAGTGCCCGGGCCCGAGGGGAGCAGTACTTC. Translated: CSARARGEQYF.

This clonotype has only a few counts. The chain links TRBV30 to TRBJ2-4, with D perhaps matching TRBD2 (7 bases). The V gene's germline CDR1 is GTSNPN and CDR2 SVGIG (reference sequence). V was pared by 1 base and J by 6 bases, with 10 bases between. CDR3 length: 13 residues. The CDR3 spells CAWSEGGINIQYF. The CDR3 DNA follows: TGTGCCTGGAGTGAGGGGGGGATAAACATTCAGTACTTC. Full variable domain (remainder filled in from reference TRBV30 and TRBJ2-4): SQTIHQWPATLVQPVGSPLSLECTVEGTSNPNLYWYRQAAGRGLQLLFYSVGIGQISSEVPQNLSASRPQDRQFILSSKKLLLSDSGFYLCAWSEGGINIQYFGAGTRLSVL.

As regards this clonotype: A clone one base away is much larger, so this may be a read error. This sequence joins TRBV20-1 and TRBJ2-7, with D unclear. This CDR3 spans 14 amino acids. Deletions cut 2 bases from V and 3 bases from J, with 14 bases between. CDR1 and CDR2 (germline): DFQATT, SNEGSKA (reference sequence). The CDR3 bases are TGCAGTGCTAGATCAGTGACTGGTGTCTACGAGCAGTACTTC. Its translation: CSARSVTGVYEQYF.

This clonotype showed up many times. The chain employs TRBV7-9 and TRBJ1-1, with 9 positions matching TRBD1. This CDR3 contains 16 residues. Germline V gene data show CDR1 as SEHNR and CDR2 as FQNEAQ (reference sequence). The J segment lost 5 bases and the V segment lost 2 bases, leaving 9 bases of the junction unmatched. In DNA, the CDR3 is TGTGCCAGCAGCTTACCCCCGGGACAGGGAAGAACTGAAGCTTTCTTT. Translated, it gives CASSLPPGQGRTEAFF.

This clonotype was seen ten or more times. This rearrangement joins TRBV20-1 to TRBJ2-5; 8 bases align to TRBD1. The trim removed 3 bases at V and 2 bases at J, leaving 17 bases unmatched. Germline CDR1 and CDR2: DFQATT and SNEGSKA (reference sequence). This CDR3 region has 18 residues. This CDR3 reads CSARTRDRSPWGQETQYF. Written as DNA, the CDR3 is TGCAGTGCTAGGACCAGGGACAGGTCCCCATGGGGGCAAGAGACCCAGTACTTC.